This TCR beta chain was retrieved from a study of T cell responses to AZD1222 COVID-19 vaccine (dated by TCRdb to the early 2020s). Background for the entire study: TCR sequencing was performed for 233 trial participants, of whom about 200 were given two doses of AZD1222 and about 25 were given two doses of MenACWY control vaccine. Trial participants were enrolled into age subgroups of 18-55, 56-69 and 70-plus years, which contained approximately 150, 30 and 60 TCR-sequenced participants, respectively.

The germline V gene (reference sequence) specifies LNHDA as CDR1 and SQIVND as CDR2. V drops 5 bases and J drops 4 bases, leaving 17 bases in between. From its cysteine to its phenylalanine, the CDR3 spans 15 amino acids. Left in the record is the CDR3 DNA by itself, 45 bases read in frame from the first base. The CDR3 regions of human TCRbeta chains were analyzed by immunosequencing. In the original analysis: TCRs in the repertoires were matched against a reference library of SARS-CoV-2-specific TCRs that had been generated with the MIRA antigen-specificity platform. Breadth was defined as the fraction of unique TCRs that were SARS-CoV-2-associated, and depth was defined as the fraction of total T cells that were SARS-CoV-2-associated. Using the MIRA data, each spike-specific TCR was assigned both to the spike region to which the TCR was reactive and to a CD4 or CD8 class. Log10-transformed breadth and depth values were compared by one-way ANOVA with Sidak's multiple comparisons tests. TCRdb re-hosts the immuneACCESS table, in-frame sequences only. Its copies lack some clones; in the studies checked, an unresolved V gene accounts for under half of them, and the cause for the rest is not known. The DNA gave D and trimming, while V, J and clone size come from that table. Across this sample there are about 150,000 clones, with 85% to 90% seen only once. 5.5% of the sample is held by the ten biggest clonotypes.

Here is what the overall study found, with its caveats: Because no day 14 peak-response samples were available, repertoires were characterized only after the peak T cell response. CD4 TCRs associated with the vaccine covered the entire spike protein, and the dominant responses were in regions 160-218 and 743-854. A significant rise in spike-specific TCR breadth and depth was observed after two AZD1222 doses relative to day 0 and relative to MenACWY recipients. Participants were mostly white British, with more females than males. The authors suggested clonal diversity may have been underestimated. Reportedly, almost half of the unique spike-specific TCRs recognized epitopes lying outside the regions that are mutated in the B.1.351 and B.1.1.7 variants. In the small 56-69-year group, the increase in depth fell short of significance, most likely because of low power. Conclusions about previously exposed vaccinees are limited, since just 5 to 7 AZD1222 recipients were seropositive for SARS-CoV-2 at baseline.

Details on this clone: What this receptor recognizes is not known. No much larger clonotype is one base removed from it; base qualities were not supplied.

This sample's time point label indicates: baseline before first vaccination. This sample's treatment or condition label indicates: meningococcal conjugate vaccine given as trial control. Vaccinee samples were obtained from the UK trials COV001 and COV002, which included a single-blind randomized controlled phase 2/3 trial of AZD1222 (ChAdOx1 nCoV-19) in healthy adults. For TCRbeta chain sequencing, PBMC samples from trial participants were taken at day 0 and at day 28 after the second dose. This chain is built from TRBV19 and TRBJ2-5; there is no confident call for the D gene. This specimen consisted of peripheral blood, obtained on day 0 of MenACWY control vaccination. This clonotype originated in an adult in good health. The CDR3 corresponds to CASSVGSSLGETQYF. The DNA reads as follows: TGTGCCAGTAGTGTCGGCAGCTCCCTCGGAGAGACCCAGTACTTC.